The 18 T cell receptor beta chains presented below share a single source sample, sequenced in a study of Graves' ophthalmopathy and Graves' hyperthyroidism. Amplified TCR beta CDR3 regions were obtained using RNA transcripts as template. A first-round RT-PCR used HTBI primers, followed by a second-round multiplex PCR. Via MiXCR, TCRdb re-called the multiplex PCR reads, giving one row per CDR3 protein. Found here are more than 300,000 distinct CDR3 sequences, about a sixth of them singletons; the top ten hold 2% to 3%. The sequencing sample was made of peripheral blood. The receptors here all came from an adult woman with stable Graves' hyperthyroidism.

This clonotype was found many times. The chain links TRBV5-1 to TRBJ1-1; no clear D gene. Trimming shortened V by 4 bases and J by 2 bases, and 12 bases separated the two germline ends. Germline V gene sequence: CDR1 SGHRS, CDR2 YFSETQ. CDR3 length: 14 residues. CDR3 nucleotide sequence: TGCGCCAGCAGCCCAACGGGCCCCAACACTGAAGCTTTCTTT. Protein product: CASSPTGPNTEAFF. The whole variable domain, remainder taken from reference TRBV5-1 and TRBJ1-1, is KAGVTQTPRYLIKTRGQQVTLSCSPISGHRSVSWYQQTPGQGLQFLFEYFSETQRNKGNFPGRFSGRQFSNSRSEMNVSTLELGDSALYLCASSPTGPNTEAFFGQGTRLTVV.

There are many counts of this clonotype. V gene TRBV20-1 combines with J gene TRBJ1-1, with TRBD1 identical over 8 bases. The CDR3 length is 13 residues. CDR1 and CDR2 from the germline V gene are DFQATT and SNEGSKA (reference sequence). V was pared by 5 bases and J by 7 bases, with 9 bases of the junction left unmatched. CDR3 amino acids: CSAVLTGADEAFF. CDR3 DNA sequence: TGCAGTGCTGTACTGACAGGGGCGGATGAAGCTTTCTTT.

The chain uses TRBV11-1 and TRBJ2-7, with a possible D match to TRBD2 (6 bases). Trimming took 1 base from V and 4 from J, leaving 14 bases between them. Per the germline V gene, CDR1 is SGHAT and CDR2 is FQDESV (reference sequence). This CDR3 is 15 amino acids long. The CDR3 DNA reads TGTGCCAGCAGCTTAGATAACCCGGGACTTTACGAGCAGTACTTC. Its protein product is CASSLDNPGLYEQYF.

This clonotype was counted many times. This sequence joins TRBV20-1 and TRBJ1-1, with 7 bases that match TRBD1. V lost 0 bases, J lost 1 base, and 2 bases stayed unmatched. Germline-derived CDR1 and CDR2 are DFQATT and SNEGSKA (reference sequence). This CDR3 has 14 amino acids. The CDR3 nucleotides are TGCAGTGCTAGAGATCACAGGGGGAACACTGAAGCTTTCTTT. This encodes CSARDHRGNTEAFF.

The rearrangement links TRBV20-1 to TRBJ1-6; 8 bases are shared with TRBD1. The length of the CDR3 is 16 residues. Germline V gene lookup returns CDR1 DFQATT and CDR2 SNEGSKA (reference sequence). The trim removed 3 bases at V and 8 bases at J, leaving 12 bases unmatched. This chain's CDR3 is CSARNDRGRGDSPLHF. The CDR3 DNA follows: TGCAGTGCTAGGAACGACAGGGGCAGAGGGGATTCACCCCTCCACTTT.

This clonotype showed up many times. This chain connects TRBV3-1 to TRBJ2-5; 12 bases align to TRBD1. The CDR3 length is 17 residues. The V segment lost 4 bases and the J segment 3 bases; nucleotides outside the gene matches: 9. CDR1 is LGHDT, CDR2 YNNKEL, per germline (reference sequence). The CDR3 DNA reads TGTGCCAGCAGCCCACGGGACAGGGGGCCGGGGGAAGAGACCCAGTACTTC. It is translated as CASSPRDRGPGEETQYF.

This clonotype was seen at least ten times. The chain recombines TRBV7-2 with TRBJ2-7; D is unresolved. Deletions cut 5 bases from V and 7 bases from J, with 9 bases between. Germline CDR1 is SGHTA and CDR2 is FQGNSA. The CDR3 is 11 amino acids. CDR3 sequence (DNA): TGTGCCAGCAGCCCGGGTTGGGAGCAGTACTTC. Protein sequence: CASSPGWEQYF.

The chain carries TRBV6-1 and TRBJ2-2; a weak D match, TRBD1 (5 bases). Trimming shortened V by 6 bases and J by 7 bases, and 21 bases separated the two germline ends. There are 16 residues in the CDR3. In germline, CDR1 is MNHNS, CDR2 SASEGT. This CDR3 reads CASSFDPPRVGGELFF. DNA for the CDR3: TGTGCCAGCAGCTTCGACCCCCCCAGGGTTGGCGGGGAGCTGTTTTTT.

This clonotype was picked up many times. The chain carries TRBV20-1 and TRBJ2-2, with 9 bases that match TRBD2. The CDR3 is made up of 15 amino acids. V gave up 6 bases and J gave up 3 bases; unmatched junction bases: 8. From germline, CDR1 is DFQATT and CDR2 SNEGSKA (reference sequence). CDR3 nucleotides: TGCAGTGCCCCTCTAGCGGGGCGGGACACCGGGGAGCTGTTTTTT. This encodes CSAPLAGRDTGELFF.

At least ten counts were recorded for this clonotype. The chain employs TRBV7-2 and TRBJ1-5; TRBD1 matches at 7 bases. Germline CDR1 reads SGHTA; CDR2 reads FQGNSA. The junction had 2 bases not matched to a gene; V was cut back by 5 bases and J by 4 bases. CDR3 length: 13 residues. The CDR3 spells CASSQGQNQPQHF. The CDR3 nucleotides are TGTGCCAGCAGCCAGGGACAGAATCAGCCCCAGCATTTT.

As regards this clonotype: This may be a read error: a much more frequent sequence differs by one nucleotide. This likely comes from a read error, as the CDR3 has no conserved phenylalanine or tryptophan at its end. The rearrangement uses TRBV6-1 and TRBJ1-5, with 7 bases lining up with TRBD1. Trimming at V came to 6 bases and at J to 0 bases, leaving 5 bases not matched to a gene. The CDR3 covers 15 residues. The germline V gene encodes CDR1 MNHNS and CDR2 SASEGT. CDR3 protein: CASRMGQTSNQPQHS. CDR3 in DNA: TGTGCCAGCAGGATGGGACAGACTAGCAATCAGCCCCAGCATTCT.

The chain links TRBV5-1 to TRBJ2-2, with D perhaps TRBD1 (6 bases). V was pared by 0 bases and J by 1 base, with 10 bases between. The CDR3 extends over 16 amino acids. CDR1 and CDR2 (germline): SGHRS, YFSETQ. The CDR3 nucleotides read TGCGCCAGCAGCTTGGTGTTGACAGGGAACACCGGGGAGCTGTTTTTT. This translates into CASSLVLTGNTGELFF.

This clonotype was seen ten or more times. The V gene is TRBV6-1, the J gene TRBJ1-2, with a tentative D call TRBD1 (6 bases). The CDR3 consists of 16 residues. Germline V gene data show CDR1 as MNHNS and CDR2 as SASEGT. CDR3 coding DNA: TGTGCGACCCAACTAACTCCGGGGGGCCGCAAAGGTGGCTACACCTTC. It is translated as CATQLTPGGRKGGYTF.

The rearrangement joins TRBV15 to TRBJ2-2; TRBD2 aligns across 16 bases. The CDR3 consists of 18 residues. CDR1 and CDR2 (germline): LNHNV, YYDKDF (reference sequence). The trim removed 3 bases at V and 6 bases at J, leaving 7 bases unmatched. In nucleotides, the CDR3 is TGTGCCACCAGCAGGGGACTAGCGGGAGGGGGAGAGGCCGGGGAGCTGTTTTTT. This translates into CATSRGLAGGGEAGELFF.

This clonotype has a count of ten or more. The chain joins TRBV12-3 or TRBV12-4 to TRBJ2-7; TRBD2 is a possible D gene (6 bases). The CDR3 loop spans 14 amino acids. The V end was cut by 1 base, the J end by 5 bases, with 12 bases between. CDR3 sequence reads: CASSLGVGGNEQYF. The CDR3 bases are TGTGCCAGCAGTTTAGGTGTCGGGGGAAACGAGCAGTACTTC.

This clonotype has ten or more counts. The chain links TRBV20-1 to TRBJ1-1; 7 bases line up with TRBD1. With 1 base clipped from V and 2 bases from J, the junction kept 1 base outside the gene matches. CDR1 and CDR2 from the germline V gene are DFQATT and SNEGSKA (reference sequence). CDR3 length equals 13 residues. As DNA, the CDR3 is TGCAGTGCTAGAGGGGACAGCAACACTGAAGCTTTCTTT. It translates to CSARGDSNTEAFF.

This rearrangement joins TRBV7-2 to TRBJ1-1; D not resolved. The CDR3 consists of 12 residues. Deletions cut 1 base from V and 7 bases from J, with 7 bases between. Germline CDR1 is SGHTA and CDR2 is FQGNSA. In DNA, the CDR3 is TGTGCCAGCAGCTTAGTACAGATTGAAGCTTTCTTT. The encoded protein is CASSLVQIEAFF.

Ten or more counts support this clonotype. The CDR3, as DNA: TGCAGTGTGGGTCAAGTGAACACTGAAGCTTTCTTT. Translation gives CSVGQVNTEAFF. The chain has TRBV20-1 and TRBJ1-1; unclear D gene. The CDR3 runs 12 residues. V was shortened by 7 bases and J by 0 bases, with 9 bases between the two germline ends. Per germline, CDR1 DFQATT and CDR2 SNEGSKA (reference sequence).